Described below is a single T cell receptor beta chain sequence and its context. As yet, its antigen is unknown. This sample stems from a study of OX40 agonist ivuxolimab in advanced cancers. Whole-study context: Each dose-escalation patient presented with hepatocellular carcinoma, melanoma, renal cell or head and neck cancer. Age averaged around 60 years (range roughly 23 to 90), and roughly 82% were male.

The study's findings and limits: The antigen specificity of the peripheral T cells (those that were expanded) was not determined. Among the lowest peripheral clonal expansion occurred in 0.1-3.0 mg/kg partial responders.

Trimming pared 0 bases from V and 4 bases from J, leaving 10 bases between. The CDR3 covers 15 residues. From germline, CDR1 is MNHEY and CDR2 SVGAGI. Assay used: immunoSEQ multiplex PCR; TCRdb lists only in-frame clones, some missing. The sample gives about 50,000 clones, approximately 75% of which show up once; around 2.3% is in the top ten. This chain connects TRBV6-5 to TRBJ1-5; possible D gene TRBD1, 6 bases. The receptor was isolated from an adult with an advanced solid tumor such as melanoma, head and neck, liver or kidney cancer. The source material was CD4+ or CD8+ T cells sorted from blood, sampled in a trial of the OX40 agonist ivuxolimab. The CDR3 sequence: CASSYSGQGNQPQHF. CDR3 in DNA: TGTGCCAGCAGTTACTCGGGTCAGGGGAATCAGCCCCAGCATTTT.